This TCR beta chain was profiled in a study of T cell changes during pregnancy in multiple sclerosis. The method was immunoSEQ multiplex PCR; TCRdb's version includes in-frame clones alone and lacks a portion of them. The sample includes 20,000 or so clones, 91% of them seen just once. The CDR3 is made up of 15 amino acids. Germline CDR1 SGHVS, CDR2 FQNEAQ. Trimming stripped 1 base from V and 4 bases from J, with 12 bases between. The receptor was derived from a female donor in good health, enrolled as a control in a pregnancy study. The genes are TRBV7-8 and TRBJ2-3, with D perhaps matching TRBD1 (5 bases). The specimen comprised CD4+ T cells from peripheral blood mononuclear cells, sampled after pregnancy. The DNA for the CDR3 is TGTGCCAGCAGCTTAGTCGGCAGGGTCCCAGATACGCAGTATTTT. Translating it yields CASSLVGRVPDTQYF.